This is a list of T cell receptor delta chains from one sample in a study of Vδ1+ human thymocytes. TCRdb reanalyzed the multiplex PCR reads using CATT. Of approximately 58,000 delta-chain clones listed, roughly 16% are singletons. The sequenced material came from Vdelta1+ gamma-delta thymocytes from the thymus. These receptors were collected from a girl less than two years old who had congenital heart surgery. Both conserved end residues are part of each CDR3. D genes are given only for firm matches. Not all rows give a size; the values are once, few, many and, for expanded clones, a class.

. TRDD2 TRDJ1 21 TRAV29/DV5 TGCAGTGTACTTACTTACCTTCCTACTTTACTGGGTGCTTTGTACACCGATAAACTCATCTTT CSVLTYLPTLLGALYTDKLIF
once TRDD3 TRDJ1 22 TRDV1 TGTGCTCTTGTGAGTACCCGCCGTATAGTGGGGGATACTTACGAGTACACCGATAAACTCATCTTT CALVSTRRIVGDTYEYTDKLIF
few TRDD3 TRDJ1 22 TRDV1 TGTGCTCTTGGGGAACTAGTCTTTGATTCCCAACGGGGATACGCGTACACCGATAAACTCATCTTT CALGELVFDSQRGYAYTDKLIF
. . TRDJ1 19 TRDV1 TGTGCTCTTGGGGAACTAGTTACTCAGCGGGCCGTGGTGTGTGGTAAACTCATCTTT CALGELVTQRAVVCGKLIF
. TRDD3 TRDJ1 22 TRDV1 TGTGCTCTTGGGGAACTCTCAGTAATATGGAACTGGGGGATATCTTACACCGATAAACTCATCTTT CALGELSVIWNWGISYTDKLIF
few TRDD3 TRDJ1 17 TRDV1 TGTGCTCTTGGGGAACCTGGGGGGATACGATCCACCGATAAACTCATCTTT CALGEPGGIRSTDKLIF
. . TRDJ1 16 TRDV1 TGTGCTCTTGGGGACCTGGGGCCTTCCCATACCGATAAACTCATCTTT CALGDLGPSHTDKLIF
few . TRDJ1 19 TRDV1 TGTGCTCTTGGGGAACAAAGGCCCCCACTTTATCAGTACACCGATAAACTCATCTTT CALGEQRPPLYQYTDKLIF
. TRDD3 TRDJ1 19 TRDV1 TGTGCTCTTGGGGAACTCCTTCCGCCGATACTGGGGGACACCGATAAACTCATCTTT CALGELLPPILGDTDKLIF
. TRDD3 TRDJ1 23 TRDV1 TGTGCTCCGATTCCTAGACGGCATAACCTGGGGGACCCCTTCGGTGGGTACACCGATAAACTCATCTTT CAPIPRRHNLGDPFGGYTDKLIF
. . TRDJ1 24 TRDV1 TGTGCTCTTGGGCTGCCTTCCTACGGGGCGTACTGGGGGAGCTCCCGGCAGGACACCGATAAACTCATCTTT CALGLPSYGAYWGSSRQDTDKLIF
. . TRDJ1 18 TRDV1 TGTGCTCTTGGGGAACCTGGCGCCTACCGGGGATACACCGATAAACTCATCTTT CALGEPGAYRGYTDKLIF
. TRDD3 TRDJ1 21 TRDV1 TGTGCTCTTGGGGATCCTTCCCCTGCTGGTGAGGTACTGGGGGACCGAATAAAACTCATCTTT CALGDPSPAGEVLGDRIKLIF
. TRDD3 TRDJ1 18 TRDV1 TGTGCTCTTGGGTCGGTACTGGGGGATACTAAACGTGGCGATAAACTCATCTTT CALGSVLGDTKRGDKLIF
. TRDD3 TRDJ1 21 TRDV1 TGTGCTCTTGGGGAACGACTTCCTACTACTGGGGGATCCCCGTACACCGATAAACTCATCTTT CALGERLPTTGGSPYTDKLIF
few . TRDJ1 18 TRDV1 TGTGCTCTTGGGGACCATCTTAAAAGGGCTGGGAGGACCGATAAACTCATCTTT CALGDHLKRAGRTDKLIF
once . TRDJ1 15 TRDV1 TGTGCTCTTGGGGATCGTAGGGCGGCCACCGATAAACTCATCTTT CALGDRRAATDKLIF